This T cell receptor (beta chain) was retrieved from a study of blood T cell repertoires in COVID-19. Study in general: The United States, Italy and Spain supplied acute and convalescent COVID-19 samples. In each case, the material was cDNA or gDNA derived from T cells, B-cell-depleted T cells, or PBMCs.

The trim removed 5 bases at V and 4 bases at J, leaving 1 base unmatched. CDR3 size: 12 residues. Germline CDR1 and CDR2: SGHNT and YENEEA. This clone was found once. In the source study's methods: How many nucleated cells were present was estimated from reference gene primer amplification. Produced via immunoSEQ multiplex PCR; TCRdb's table is partial and in-frame only. V and J calls and clone size are as listed in that table; D and trimming were resolved from the DNA. The profile shows fewer than 200,000 clones, around two thirds of them singletons. The rearrangement uses TRBV11-3 and TRBJ2-5; 7 positions match TRBD1. The sample was peripheral blood. The TCR originated in a woman aged 80 or over with acute or convalescent COVID-19. The CDR3 loop reads CASSRTGETQYF. The CDR3 DNA reads TGTGCCAGCAGCCGGACAGGAGAGACCCAGTACTTC.